A selection of T cell receptor beta chains follows, all from one sample in a study of OX40 agonist ivuxolimab in advanced cancers. The method was immunoSEQ multiplex PCR; TCRdb's version includes in-frame clones alone and lacks a portion of them. The sample lists 70,000 or so clones, 75% to 95% occurring once. The specimen was CD4+ or CD8+ T cells sorted from blood, collected in a trial of the OX40 agonist ivuxolimab. The receptors were sampled from an adult with an advanced solid tumor such as melanoma, head and neck, liver or kidney cancer. Both conserved end residues are part of each CDR3. A D gene is named only where the DNA matches it firmly. Clone sizes are given selectively: once, few, many, or a class where the clone is expanded.

-,16,TRBD1,TRBJ2-5,TRBV18,CASSPSRTGGGETQYF,TGTGCCAGCTCACCTTCTAGGACAGGGGGCGGCGAGACCCAGTACTTC
-,16,TRBD2,TRBJ2-7,TRBV5-1,CASSWTVGGTSYEQYF,TGCGCCAGCAGCTGGACGGTGGGGGGGACCTCCTACGAGCAGTACTTC
-,16,-,TRBJ2-1,TRBV27,CASREARGSSYNEQFF,TGTGCCAGCAGAGAGGCCCGGGGGAGCTCCTACAATGAGCAGTTCTTC
-,14,TRBD1,TRBJ2-1,TRBV7-3,CASSSGQGYNEQFF,TGTGCCAGCAGCTCGGGACAGGGGTACAATGAGCAGTTCTTC
-,14,-,TRBJ2-2,TRBV11-3,CASSPRLGTGELFF,TGTGCCAGCAGCCCAAGACTGGGGACCGGGGAGCTGTTTTTT
-,16,TRBD1,TRBJ1-5,TRBV18,CASSPWTGLVNQPQHF,TGTGCCAGCTCACCATGGACAGGATTGGTGAATCAGCCCCAGCATTTT
-,15,-,TRBJ2-7,TRBV27,CASSYGGTTRLRQYF,TGTGCCAGCAGTTACGGCGGGACAACACGACTGCGACAGTACTTC
once,16,TRBD1,TRBJ2-1,TRBV7-8,CASSLGNRDRGEGQFF,TGTGCCAGCAGCTTAGGAAACAGGGACAGGGGCGAAGGGCAGTTCTTC
-,15,TRBD1,TRBJ2-7,TRBV11-2,CASSLWTGGQYEQYF,TGTGCCAGCAGCTTATGGACAGGGGGCCAGTACGAGCAGTACTTC
-,16,TRBD2,TRBJ2-5,TRBV4-3,CASSQETSGGRGTQYF,TGCGCCAGCAGCCAAGAGACTAGCGGGGGCCGGGGGACCCAGTACTTC
-,12,-,TRBJ2-7,TRBV7-3,CASSSGYYEQYF,TGTGCCAGCAGCTCCGGATACTACGAGCAGTACTTC
-,14,-,TRBJ1-1,TRBV9,CASSTGQPNTEAFF,TGTGCCAGCAGCACCGGACAGCCGAACACTGAAGCTTTCTTT
once,16,-,TRBJ2-1,TRBV14,CASSQDWGGSYNEQFF,TGTGCCAGCAGCCAAGATTGGGGCGGCTCCTACAATGAGCAGTTCTTC
-,15,-,TRBJ1-2,TRBV11-2,CASSSPRESPYGYTF,TGTGCCAGCAGCTCACCCCGAGAGTCGCCGTATGGCTACACCTTC
-,18,-,TRBJ2-5,TRBV7-8,CASSFQIRRTSTQETQYF,TGTGCCAGCAGCTTCCAAATCCGACGGACCTCGACGCAAGAGACCCAGTACTTC
few,12,-,TRBJ2-1,TRBV10-2,CASRPVGNEQFF,TGCGCCAGCAGACCAGTGGGAAATGAGCAGTTCTTC
-,14,TRBD2,TRBJ2-7,TRBV7-2,CASSPGLAIYEQYF,TGTGCCAGCAGCCCGGGACTAGCGATCTACGAGCAGTACTTC
-,19,TRBD1,TRBJ2-7,TRBV4-3,CASSRPGRLQGIPSSEQYF,TGCGCCAGCAGCCGCCCGGGGCGCCTACAGGGGATTCCTTCATCCGAGCAGTACTTC
-,16,TRBD2,TRBJ2-7,TRBV15,CATSRDRLRGRSEQYF,TGTGCCACCAGCAGAGATCGTCTACGCGGGAGGAGCGAGCAGTACTTC
-,17,TRBD2,TRBJ2-1,TRBV27,CASNIGLAGAHYNEQFF,TGTGCCAGCAATATTGGACTAGCGGGAGCCCACTACAATGAGCAGTTCTTC
-,16,TRBD2,TRBJ2-5,TRBV29-1,CSVGIAGGPTKETQYF,TGCAGCGTTGGAATAGCGGGAGGGCCAACCAAAGAGACCCAGTACTTC
-,14,-,TRBJ2-1,TRBV7-3,CASSWGSSYNEQFF,TGTGCCAGCAGCTGGGGGAGCTCCTACAATGAGCAGTTCTTC
-,14,-,TRBJ2-3,TRBV6-5,CASRLSSSRGTQYF,TGTGCCAGCAGATTGTCATCGTCGAGGGGTACGCAGTATTTT
-,15,-,TRBJ1-1,TRBV7-9,CASSLDGQTNTEAFF,TGTGCCAGCAGCTTGGATGGACAAACGAACACTGAAGCTTTCTTT
-,14,-,TRBJ2-1,TRBV29-1,CSVVFETLYNEQFF,TGCAGCGTTGTTTTTGAAACCCTCTACAATGAGCAGTTCTTC
-,11,-,TRBJ1-2,TRBV28,CASSSISGYTF,TGTGCCAGCAGTTCGATATCTGGCTACACCTTC
-,14,-,TRBJ1-5,TRBV7-2,CASSLGRESQPQHF,TGTGCCAGCAGCTTAGGTCGTGAATCTCAGCCCCAGCATTTT
-,15,TRBD1,TRBJ2-1,TRBV15,CATSSGQGRLNEQFF,TGTGCCACCAGCAGCGGACAGGGTAGGCTTAATGAGCAGTTCTTC
-,14,TRBD2,TRBJ2-2,TRBV14,CASRLAGSTGELFF,TGTGCCTCCCGACTAGCGGGGTCCACCGGGGAGCTGTTTTTT
-,11,-,TRBJ1-1,TRBV30,CAWSLNTEAFF,TGTGCCTGGAGTCTGAACACTGAAGCTTTCTTT
-,16,-,TRBJ1-5,TRBV28,CASSLFTLRGGQPQHF,TGTGCCAGCAGTTTATTCACCCTCAGGGGAGGGCAGCCCCAGCATTTT
-,15,-,TRBJ2-1,TRBV7-6,CASSLDGGKGDEQFF,TGTGCCAGCAGCTTAGACGGCGGGAAGGGCGATGAGCAGTTCTTC
once,16,-,TRBJ2-4,TRBV5-4,CASSLGQSLAKNIQYF,TGTGCCAGCAGCTTGGGACAGTCGCTAGCCAAAAACATTCAGTACTTC
-,14,-,TRBJ2-7,TRBV28,CASSLPGNQYEQYF,TGTGCCAGCAGTTTACCTGGAAATCAGTACGAGCAGTACTTC
-,16,TRBD1,TRBJ2-6,TRBV19,CASWDRGAPGANVLTF,TGTGCCAGTTGGGACAGGGGAGCCCCTGGGGCCAACGTCCTGACTTTC
-,13,-,TRBJ2-4,TRBV30,CAWTARGQNIQYF,TGTGCCTGGACTGCCCGGGGCCAAAACATTCAGTACTTC
-,15,-,TRBJ2-2,TRBV28,CASSLRQDGTGELFF,TGTGCCAGCAGTTTAAGACAGGATGGCACCGGGGAGCTGTTTTTT
-,14,TRBD1,TRBJ1-2,TRBV28,CASSLGGQIYGYTF,TGTGCCAGCAGCCTCGGGGGACAGATATATGGCTACACCTTC
-,14,TRBD2,TRBJ2-3,TRBV6-1,CASSEQRGADTQYF,TGTGCCAGCAGTGAGCAGCGGGGGGCAGATACGCAGTATTTT
-,17,TRBD2,TRBJ2-1,TRBV10-3,CAISGGVGEGAGNEQFF,TGTGCCATCAGTGGAGGAGTCGGGGAGGGCGCAGGGAATGAGCAGTTCTTC
-,17,-,TRBJ2-7,TRBV4-1,CASSQALGETRVGEQYF,TGCGCCAGCAGCCAAGCCCTGGGAGAAACGAGGGTCGGGGAGCAGTACTTC
-,15,-,TRBJ1-5,TRBV11-2,CASSLTSGANQPQHF,TGTGCCAGCAGCTTAACCTCAGGGGCCAATCAGCCCCAGCATTTT
-,15,-,TRBJ2-6,TRBV6-1,CASSERGSGANVLTF,TGTGCCAGCAGTGAACGGGGTTCTGGGGCCAACGTCCTGACTTTC
-,13,TRBD1,TRBJ1-2,TRBV25-1,CASTRTGIYGYTF,TGTGCCAGCACTCGGACAGGCATCTATGGCTACACCTTC
-,17,-,TRBJ1-3,TRBV19,CATPGHDRLRSGNTIYF,TGTGCCACCCCTGGGCACGACAGACTCCGGTCGGGAAACACCATATATTTT
-,15,TRBD2,TRBJ2-1,TRBV10-3,CAIAFLTSGDVEQFF,TGTGCCATCGCCTTCTTGACTAGCGGGGACGTTGAGCAGTTCTTC
-,14,TRBD1,TRBJ2-7,TRBV28,CASSLTGTAYEQYF,TGTGCCAGCAGTTTAACAGGGACAGCCTACGAGCAGTACTTC
-,14,TRBD1,TRBJ2-5,TRBV27,CASSSPTGQETQYF,TGTGCCAGCAGTTCGCCGACAGGGCAAGAGACCCAGTACTTC
-,14,-,TRBJ1-3,TRBV9,CASSAQFSGNTIYF,TGTGCCAGCAGCGCCCAGTTCTCTGGAAACACCATATATTTT
-,14,-,TRBJ2-7,TRBV13,CASSFGRVASEQYF,TGTGCCAGCAGCTTCGGGCGAGTCGCCTCCGAGCAGTACTTC